This T cell receptor (beta chain) was identified during a study of blood T cells in healthy people across ages. Broader study findings: Unsorted PBMC input precluded a conclusive naive versus antigen-experienced comparison. Older age went with lower TCR beta diversity per million T cells, in a roughly linear way.

V lost 0 bases and J lost 9; bases outside the gene matches: 16. CDR1 LNHNV and CDR2 YYDKDF come from the germline V gene (reference sequence). This CDR3 has 18 residues. Concerning this clonotype itself: Its specificity is unknown.

Primers used in a second PCR of roughly 6 to 11 cycles were a sample-barcoded 5' primer and a J-beta primer mix. TCRdb re-analysed the 5' RACE reads in MiXCR, keeping a single row per CDR3 protein. Among over a million distinct CDR3 sequences listed, around 55% were seen once. Sequencing was carried out using blood. The TCR was taken from a man in his late teens or twenties in good health. The chain carries TRBV15 and TRBJ2-1; 8 nucleotides line up with TRBD2. CDR3 sequence reads: CATSRDQLSGLAGGEQFF. CDR3 nucleotides: TGTGCCACCAGCAGAGATCAATTATCGGGGCTAGCGGGTGGTGAGCAGTTCTTC.